This T cell receptor beta chain stems from a study of blood T cell repertoires in COVID-19. Study-level background: From the United States, Italy and Spain came samples of acute and convalescent COVID-19.

CDR3 length equals 13 residues. Trimming removed 1 base from V and 5 bases from J, with 8 bases in between. CDR1 SEHNR and CDR2 FQNEAQ come from the germline V gene (reference sequence). The table came from immunoSEQ multiplex PCR; TCRdb's copy has only in-frame clones and leaves some out. The data contain approximately 470,000 clones, roughly 87% of them singletons. The rearrangement uses TRBV7-9 and TRBJ1-2; D is perhaps TRBD1 (5 bases). The receptor's source is a woman in her late teens or twenties who had recovered from COVID-19. The sample comprised PBMCs or T cells enriched from blood (not recorded which). This CDR3 is CASSLGQFYGYTF. CDR3 DNA: TGTGCCAGCAGCTTAGGACAGTTTTATGGCTACACCTTC.